Sequencing of this TCR beta chain was carried out in a study of T cell repertoires in cytomegalovirus infection (dated by TCRdb to the late 2010s). Regarding the complete study: Recently identified HLA-C-restricted CMV epitopes, whose presentation resists viral immunomodulation, were targeted by peptide stimulations together with well-studied HLA-B-restricted epitopes. Donor HLA type was relevant to the analysis, as public TCR beta signatures indicated carriage of CMV infection together with the matching HLA type.

Taken with the paper, the label for treatment or condition translates to: in vitro stimulation with specific CMV peptide epitopes to enrich CMV-specific T cells. Overall results and qualifications from the work: Carriers of CMV infection plus the relevant HLA type were discriminated by the cumulative frequency of public TCR beta family members in the study cohort and in an independent 352-donor cohort. The ex vivo response was dominated by HLA-C-restricted CMV-specific TCR beta clonotypes, and the single most frequent clonotype in two of eight donors was supplied by these HLA-C-restricted clonotypes.

The instrument given in TCRdb is Illumina HiSeq 1500. The public reads were reprocessed in TCRdb via fastp at Q25 and MiXCR, keeping in-frame beta chains. Every distinct CDR3 protein forms one entry, paired with its most common genes and DNA. This sample comprises around 900,000 distinct CDR3 sequences, about a third of them detected only once. The ten largest clones add up to about 14% of the sample. About this clonotype itself: Its antigen specificity is not known. No per-base quality is available; no much larger clone lies one base away.

The TCR sequence derives from a human donor in good health (CMV status not recorded). Some clones in this sample may be carry-over from other donors' samples. The source material was cultured CD8+ T cells from PBMCs, sampled from culture after CMV antigen stimulation.

The CDR3 amino acid sequence is: CASFAGRNTIYF. The nucleotide sequence is given as TGTGCCAGCTTTGCAGGAAGAAACACCATATATTTT. The chain is assembled from TRBV11-2 and TRBJ1-3; the D gene lacks a confident call. The CDR3 has 12 amino acids, counting the end cysteine and phenylalanine. The only DNA kept is the CDR3, 36 bases in frame from the first base. The V end loses 8 bases and the J end loses 5 bases, and a stretch of 10 bases separates them. The germline V gene gives CDR1 as SGHAT and CDR2 as FQNNGV.